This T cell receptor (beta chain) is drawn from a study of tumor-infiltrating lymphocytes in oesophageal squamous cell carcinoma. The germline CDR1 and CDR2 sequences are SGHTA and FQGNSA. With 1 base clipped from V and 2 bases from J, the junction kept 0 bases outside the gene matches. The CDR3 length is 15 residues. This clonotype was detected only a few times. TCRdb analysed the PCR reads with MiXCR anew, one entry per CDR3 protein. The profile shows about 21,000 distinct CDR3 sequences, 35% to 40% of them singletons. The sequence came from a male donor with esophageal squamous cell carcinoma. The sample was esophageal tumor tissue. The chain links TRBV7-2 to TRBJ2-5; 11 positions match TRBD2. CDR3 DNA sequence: TGTGCCAGCAGCTTAGTAGCGGGAGGGCAAGAGACCCAGTACTTC. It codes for CASSLVAGGQETQYF.